The 31 T cell receptor beta chains in this list originate from one sample, sequenced in a study of T cells in Graves' hyperthyroidism and ophthalmopathy (dated by TCRdb to the late 2010s). The library relied on multiplex PCR. Sequenced on an Illumina HiSeq 2000. The TCR beta CDR3 regions were amplified from RNA transcripts. For the first round of RT-PCR on the TCR CDR3, the HTBI primer set was used together with the Qiagen OneStep RT-PCR kit. The public reads were reanalyzed by TCRdb: fastp trimming at Q25, MiXCR alignment, in-frame beta chains only. A single entry per CDR3 protein holds the most common genes and DNA from its merged rows. For this sample there are some 400,000 distinct CDR3 sequences; roughly 19% appear just once. About 3.7% of the sample lies in the top ten. The source material was blood. These receptor sequences come from a woman under 30 with Graves' hyperthyroidism.

This clonotype was counted a few times. This chain joins TRBV12-3 or TRBV12-4 and TRBJ1-3; a possible D gene is TRBD1 (5 bases). The CDR3 totals 13 residues. The V gene lost 7 bases and the J gene lost 4 bases, with 11 bases spanning the gap. The CDR3 sequence: CASTAGPGNTIYF. As DNA, the CDR3 is TGTGCCAGCACAGCAGGGCCAGGAAACACCATATATTTT.

J is TRBJ2-7 and V is TRBV5-1, with 15 bases aligning to TRBD2. CDR1 SGHRS and CDR2 YFSETQ come from the germline V gene. The CDR3 length is 18 residues. V trimming: 3 bases; J trimming: 0 bases; junction bases outside the gene matches: 7. The DNA for the CDR3 is TGCGCCAGCAGCTCGGGACTAGCGGGGGGCAGACGCTCCTACGAGCAGTACTTC. Its translation: CASSSGLAGGRRSYEQYF.

This chain uses TRBV7-2 with TRBJ2-7; D possibly matches TRBD1 or TRBD2 (6 bases each). The CDR3 loop spans 12 amino acids. Germline CDR1 reads SGHTA; CDR2 reads FQGNSA. Trimming pared 10 bases from V and 2 bases from J, leaving 12 bases between. DNA for the CDR3: TGTGCCACAGGAGGGGGGCCCTACGAGCAGTACTTC. Its translation is CATGGGPYEQYF.

The table lists this clonotype with many counts. V gene TRBV3-1 combines with J gene TRBJ1-1; 7 positions match TRBD1. The germline gives CDR1 LGHDT, CDR2 YNNKEL (reference sequence). J gave up 1 base and V 2 bases, and 10 bases lay outside the gene matches. The CDR3 runs 17 residues. This chain's CDR3 is CASSQSQLGQANTEAFF. The CDR3 DNA reads TGTGCCAGCAGCCAATCTCAGCTCGGACAGGCGAACACTGAAGCTTTCTTT. The whole variable domain, filled in from reference TRBV3-1 and TRBJ1-1, reads DTAVSQTPKYLVTQMGNDKSIKCEQNLGHDTMYWYKQDSKKFLKIMFSYNNKELIINETVPNRFSPKSPDKAHLNLHINSLELGDSAVYFCASSQSQLGQANTEAFFGQGTRLTVV.

In this sample, this clonotype turned up many times. The chain couples TRBV29-1 to TRBJ1-1; D is unclear. The CDR3 has 14 residues. V was trimmed by 4 bases and J by 0 bases, leaving 12 bases between them. CDR1 and CDR2 from the germline V gene are SQVTM and ANQGSEA. The CDR3 region is CSVGAGEMNTEAFF. The CDR3 nucleotides are TGCAGCGTTGGGGCCGGGGAGATGAACACTGAAGCTTTCTTT.

As regards this clonotype: A much larger clone differs from this one at a single base, so this may be a read error. The genes are TRBV6-5 and TRBJ1-5; no clear D gene. The CDR3 extends over 15 amino acids. From germline, CDR1 is MNHEY and CDR2 SVGAGI. CDR3 nucleotide sequence: TGTGCCAGCAGTTACTTACTTGGTGGGGATCAGCCCAAGCATTTT. This gives the protein CASSYLLGGDQPKHF.

This clonotype was seen once. Given a much more abundant clone one base away, this may be a read error. This chain connects TRBV9 to TRBJ2-5; unclear D gene. There are 15 residues in the CDR3. The germline V gene has CDR1 SGDLS and CDR2 YYNGEE. CDR3 sequence (DNA): TGTGTCAGCAGCGTAGCTCCCACAGAACAAGAGACCCAGTACTTC. Encoded protein: CVSSVAPTEQETQYF.

This clonotype was counted at least ten times. The chain is built from TRBV10-3 and TRBJ2-2; no clear D. Trimming stripped 2 bases from V and 2 bases from J, with 9 bases between. Germline V lookup: CDR1 ENHRY, CDR2 SYGVKD. There are 15 residues in the CDR3. CDR3 nucleotides: TGTGCCATCAGTGAGCCCGACACTAACACCGGGGAGCTGTTTTTT. This encodes CAISEPDTNTGELFF.

This clonotype has ten or more counts. This rearrangement joins TRBV28 to TRBJ1-2; D perhaps matches TRBD1 (5 bases). Germline values: CDR1 MDHEN, CDR2 SYDVKM. V dropped 10 bases and J dropped 0 bases, with 12 bases sitting between them. This CDR3 contains 13 residues. The CDR3 loop reads CAITGSPNYGYTF. As DNA, the CDR3 is TGTGCCATCACAGGTTCCCCTAACTATGGCTACACCTTC.

This clonotype came up many times. The rearrangement links TRBV6-1 to TRBJ2-7; D uncertain. V lost 6 bases to trimming and J lost 0 bases, with 9 bases between them. Looked up from germline, CDR1 is MNHNS and CDR2 is SASEGT. The CDR3 consists of 13 residues. The CDR3 region has the DNA TGTGCCAGCAGCGAACGGGTCTCCTACGAGCAGTACTTC. This sequence encodes CASSERVSYEQYF.

This clonotype appeared many times. V gene TRBV5-1 combines with J gene TRBJ2-6, with D unclear. From germline, CDR1 is SGHRS and CDR2 YFSETQ. Between the trimmed V and J ends, which lost 0 bases and 0 bases, there was a span of 10 bases. CDR3 length: 17 residues. The CDR3 DNA follows: TGCGCCAGCAGCTTGGCCAATTCGAACTCTGGGGCCAACGTCCTGACTTTC. This encodes CASSLANSNSGANVLTF.

Many counts were recorded for this clonotype. V and J are TRBV6-1 and TRBJ1-1; D ambiguous. Trimming shortened V by 0 bases and J by 1 base, and 12 bases separated the two germline ends. This CDR3 contains 16 residues. Germline V gene lookup returns CDR1 MNHNS and CDR2 SASEGT. Here the CDR3 DNA reads TGTGCCAGCAGTGAAGCCTTTTTGACAAGGAACACTGAAGCTTTCTTT. The encoded protein is CASSEAFLTRNTEAFF.

Notes on this clonotype: With a much larger clone just one base away, this may be a read error. The conserved final phenylalanine or tryptophan is absent from the CDR3, which likely points to a read error. The chain uses TRBV20-1 and TRBJ1-3; D gene uncertain. Trimming took off 4 bases at V and 0 bases at J, with 10 bases between the two ends. This CDR3 spans 14 amino acids. Germline V gene sequence: CDR1 DFQATT, CDR2 SNEGSKA (reference sequence). In DNA, the CDR3 is TGCAGTGCTATGGGCGCATTCTCTGGAAACACCATATATTAT. Protein product: CSAMGAFSGNTIYY.

This clonotype came up many times. The chain couples TRBV20-1 to TRBJ2-7; 9 bases fit TRBD2. This CDR3 is 16 amino acids long. Germline CDR1 and CDR2: DFQATT and SNEGSKA (reference sequence). V lost 0 bases to trimming and J lost 5 bases; unmatched junction nucleotides: 11. The CDR3 nucleotides read TGCAGTGCTAGAGATCAGGGCCCAAGCGGGGGGAACGAGCAGTACTTC. This translates into CSARDQGPSGGNEQYF.

The chain carries TRBV6-1 and TRBJ1-6, with D perhaps TRBD1 (5 bases). CDR1 and CDR2 from the germline V gene are MNHNS and SASEGT. Deletions cut 5 bases from V and 7 bases from J, with 12 bases between. The CDR3 is 14 amino acids. The CDR3 is CASSPRGANSPLHF. CDR3 sequence (DNA): TGTGCCAGCAGTCCCCGGGGCGCAAATTCACCCCTCCACTTT.

At least ten counts were recorded for this clonotype. The V call is TRBV6-2 or TRBV6-3, the J call TRBJ2-5, with D unresolved. The germline gives CDR1 MNHEY, CDR2 SVGEGT. Trimming removed 0 bases at V and 2 bases at J, with 10 bases between. The CDR3 covers 15 residues. The CDR3 protein is CASSYSWAVQETQYF. Here the CDR3 DNA reads TGTGCCAGCAGTTACTCATGGGCAGTGCAAGAGACCCAGTACTTC.

This clonotype has ten or more counts. This chain connects TRBV20-1 to TRBJ2-7, with TRBD2 as a possible D gene (5 bases). CDR1 and CDR2 from the germline V gene are DFQATT and SNEGSKA (reference sequence). Between the trimmed V and J ends, which lost 6 bases and 6 bases, there was a span of 18 bases. CDR3 length: 13 residues. The CDR3 bases are TGCAGTGCCCAAGCCGGGGTTAAGGGCGAGCAGTACTTC. Translating gives CSAQAGVKGEQYF.

This clonotype has ten or more counts. A much larger clonotype is one base distant, so this may be a read error. The CDR3, as DNA: TGTGCCAGCAGTTACAGGCACACTGAAGCTTTCTTT. It encodes CASSYRHTEAFF. The rearrangement links TRBV11-2 to TRBJ1-1; maybe TRBD1 (5 bases). V was clipped by 6 bases and J by 3 bases, with 8 bases between them. The CDR3 contains 12 residues. From germline, CDR1 is SGHAT and CDR2 FQNNGV.

This clonotype has more than one count but fewer than ten. The J gene is TRBJ2-7, the V gene TRBV3-1; 9 nucleotides line up with TRBD2. V dropped 3 bases and J dropped 2; count of bases not matched to a gene: 11. Per germline, CDR1 LGHDT and CDR2 YNNKEL (reference sequence). The CDR3 length is 17 residues. CDR3 in amino acids: CASSQLSGGRLTYEQYF. In nucleotides, the CDR3 is TGTGCCAGCAGCCAGCTAAGCGGGGGGCGATTAACCTACGAGCAGTACTTC.

This clonotype was recorded many times. This chain connects TRBV20-1 to TRBJ1-5, with 9 bases identical to TRBD1. This CDR3 is built from 15 residues. The V gene's germline CDR1 is DFQATT and CDR2 SNEGSKA (reference sequence). Losses at the gene ends were 2 bases for V and 9 bases for J; bases not matched to a gene: 11. CDR3 nucleotides: TGCAGTGCTAGATTACCGACAGGGGGGTTGTTGCCCCAGCATTTT. Its translation is CSARLPTGGLLPQHF.

This clonotype was seen only a few times. This chain joins TRBV2 and TRBJ2-7; unclear D gene. Germline CDR1 and CDR2: SNHLY and FYNNEI. The CDR3 consists of 13 residues. V lost 1 base and J 5 bases, leaving 9 bases between the germline ends. CDR3 in DNA: TGTGCCAGCAGTGAAGGGGCTAGGGACGAGCAGTACTTC. Amino acids: CASSEGARDEQYF. Full variable domain (remainder filled in from reference TRBV2 and TRBJ2-7): EPEVTQTPSHQVTQMGQEVILRCVPISNHLYFYWYRQILGQKVEFLVSFYNNEISEKSEIFDDQFSVERPDGSNFTLKIRSTKLEDSAMYFCASSEGARDEQYFGPGTRLTVT.

This clonotype was recorded at least ten times. This chain connects TRBV5-1 to TRBJ2-2, with D possibly matching TRBD2 (6 bases). Germline-derived CDR1 and CDR2 are SGHRS and YFSETQ. The CDR3 totals 17 residues. With 1 base removed from V and 0 bases from J, the gap between germline ends came to 13 bases. The CDR3 spells CASSLFRGESNTGELFF. CDR3 nucleotide sequence: TGCGCCAGCAGCTTGTTCCGCGGGGAATCGAACACCGGGGAGCTGTTTTTT.

This clonotype was seen ten or more times. This chain joins TRBV6-1 and TRBJ2-5; D gene ambiguous. CDR1 and CDR2 (germline): MNHNS, SASEGT. The V end lost 3 bases, the J end lost 4 bases, and 9 bases lay between the germline ends. CDR3 length: 13 residues. DNA of the CDR3: TGTGCCAGCAGTGACCCATTTGCAGAGACCCAGTACTTC. Translated: CASSDPFAETQYF.

This chain links TRBV18 with TRBJ1-3; TRBD1 matches 9 bases. V lost 0 bases to trimming and J lost 7 bases; unmatched junction nucleotides: 10. Germline CDR1 is KGHSH and CDR2 is LQKENI. The CDR3 loop spans 17 amino acids. The CDR3 bases are TGTGCCAGCTCACCACCCCTAGGACAGGGGAGTTGGAACACCATATATTTT. Translation gives CASSPPLGQGSWNTIYF.

In this sample, this clonotype turned up many times. The genes are TRBV6-5 and TRBJ1-2; D not certain. V was pared by 1 base and J by 3 bases, with 6 bases between. This CDR3 is built from 13 residues. The germline V gene encodes CDR1 MNHEY and CDR2 SVGAGI. The CDR3 reads CASSYYQDYGYTF. The CDR3 region has the DNA TGTGCCAGCAGTTACTACCAGGACTATGGCTACACCTTC.

The table lists this clonotype with many counts. The chain recombines TRBV12-3 or TRBV12-4 with TRBJ1-3; D gene uncertain. V lost 3 bases and J 3 bases, leaving 6 bases between the germline ends. The CDR3 is 13 residues long. The CDR3 spells CASSFPGGNTIYF. As DNA, the CDR3 is TGTGCCAGCAGTTTTCCAGGTGGAAACACCATATATTTT.

This clonotype was recorded many times. The rearrangement joins TRBV2 to TRBJ2-2, with D perhaps TRBD1 (5 bases). This CDR3 has 14 amino acids. Trimming removed 2 bases from V and 3 bases from J, with 7 bases in between. Germline CDR1 and CDR2: SNHLY and FYNNEI. CDR3 sequence (DNA): TGTGCCAGCAGTGAACGACAGTACACCGGGGAGCTGTTTTTT. As protein: CASSERQYTGELFF.

The sample holds many counts of this clonotype. This chain connects TRBV9 to TRBJ1-2; weak D call: TRBD1 (5 bases). The CDR3 consists of 14 residues. Trimming pared 2 bases from V and 4 bases from J, leaving 12 bases between. Germline CDR1 is SGDLS and CDR2 is YYNGEE. The CDR3 DNA sequence: TGTGCCAGCAGCGTTCAGGGCCGAGGCTATGGCTACACCTTC. It encodes CASSVQGRGYGYTF.

This clonotype was detected many times. The chain is built from TRBV3-1 and TRBJ2-5; D not certain. Germline values: CDR1 LGHDT, CDR2 YNNKEL (reference sequence). The CDR3 has 14 amino acids. V shed 4 bases and J shed 5 bases, with 14 bases lying between them. Written as DNA, the CDR3 is TGTGCCAGCAGCCCTCCGATCCTGGGGGAGACCCAGTACTTC. Its protein is CASSPPILGETQYF.

The sample holds a few counts of this clonotype. The chain couples TRBV6-5 to TRBJ2-5, with 8 positions matching TRBD2. After removal of 0 bases from V and 7 bases from J, the junction contained 10 bases not matched to a gene. CDR1 is MNHEY and CDR2 is SVGAGI in the germline V gene. There are 16 residues in the CDR3. DNA of the CDR3: TGTGCCAGCAGTTACTCGTGGGGACTAGAAGGGGGGACCCAGTACTTC. The encoded protein is CASSYSWGLEGGTQYF.

This clonotype has at least ten counts. V gene TRBV3-1 combines with J gene TRBJ1-1; TRBD1 aligns across 7 bases. The CDR3 contains 15 residues. Germline values: CDR1 LGHDT, CDR2 YNNKEL (reference sequence). The ends lost 4 bases at V and 1 base at J; junction bases unmatched: 6. The chain's CDR3 is CASSLKGTANTEAFF. DNA of the CDR3: TGTGCCAGCAGCCTAAAAGGGACAGCGAACACTGAAGCTTTCTTT.